Listed below are T cell receptor beta chains from one sample, sequenced in a study of T cells in localized non-small cell lung cancer. The assay was immunoSEQ multiplex PCR, and TCRdb's table has in-frame clones only and misses some. The data show 1,500 to 2,000 clones, less than 25% seen once. This specimen was normal lung tissue next to the tumor, taken before any cancer treatment. These receptors all stem from a male donor older than 55 with stage II lung adenocarcinoma. CDR3s include the opening cysteine and the closing phenylalanine or tryptophan. D genes are given only for firm matches. Some rows have no size entry. The others give once, few or many, or a class for an expanded clone.

j_call clone_size d_call v_call cdr3_aa cdr3_nt
TRBJ2-1 few TRBD2 TRBV2 CASSKGLAGDEQFF TGTGCCAGCAGCAAGGGACTAGCCGGCGATGAGCAGTTCTTC
TRBJ1-3 few - TRBV6-8 CASIFPGVTGNTIYF TGTGCCAGCATTTTTCCGGGGGTGACTGGAAACACCATATATTTT
TRBJ2-3 - TRBD2 TRBV19 CASSTGTSADTQYF TGTGCCAGTAGTACCGGGACTAGCGCAGATACGCAGTATTTT
TRBJ1-2 few - TRBV9 CASSVTENYGYTF TGTGCCAGCAGCGTTACCGAGAACTATGGCTACACCTTC
TRBJ2-7 few TRBD2 TRBV19 CASSSGTSGTEQYF TGTGCCAGTAGTTCCGGGACTAGCGGGACTGAGCAGTACTTC
TRBJ2-7 large - TRBV11-3 CASSPPRLLLYEQYF TGTGCCAGCAGCCCGCCTCGCCTGCTCCTCTACGAGCAGTACTTC
TRBJ1-2 medium-sized - TRBV11-3 CASSPTGQSNYGYTF TGTGCCAGCAGCCCAACGGGGCAGTCTAACTATGGCTACACCTTC
TRBJ2-2 - - TRBV28 CASSLWGQETNTGELFF TGTGCCAGCAGTTTATGGGGGCAGGAGACAAACACCGGGGAGCTGTTTTTT
TRBJ2-7 large - TRBV6-8 CAISGLQGGEQYF TGTGCCATCAGTGGATTACAGGGAGGCGAGCAGTACTTC
TRBJ1-1 few TRBD1 TRBV29-1 CSVGGRSGQGPEAFF TGCAGCGTTGGGGGGAGATCAGGACAGGGGCCAGAAGCTTTCTTT
TRBJ2-7 - - TRBV6-8 CASSSVLRGAEQYF TGTGCCAGCAGTTCCGTCCTTAGGGGGGCCGAGCAGTACTTC
TRBJ2-3 large - TRBV9 CASSVVKGDTDTQYF TGTGCCAGCAGCGTAGTGAAAGGGGACACAGATACGCAGTATTTT
TRBJ2-1 - - TRBV28 CATMGWGFLREQFF TGTGCCACCATGGGGTGGGGCTTCCTGAGGGAGCAGTTCTTC
TRBJ1-3 - - TRBV7-6 CASSLPYRDPSGNTIYF TGTGCCAGCAGCCTCCCCTACAGGGACCCCTCTGGAAACACCATATATTTT
TRBJ1-5 few - TRBV6-8 CASKQFTSNQPQHF TGTGCCAGCAAGCAGTTTACTAGCAATCAGCCCCAGCATTTT